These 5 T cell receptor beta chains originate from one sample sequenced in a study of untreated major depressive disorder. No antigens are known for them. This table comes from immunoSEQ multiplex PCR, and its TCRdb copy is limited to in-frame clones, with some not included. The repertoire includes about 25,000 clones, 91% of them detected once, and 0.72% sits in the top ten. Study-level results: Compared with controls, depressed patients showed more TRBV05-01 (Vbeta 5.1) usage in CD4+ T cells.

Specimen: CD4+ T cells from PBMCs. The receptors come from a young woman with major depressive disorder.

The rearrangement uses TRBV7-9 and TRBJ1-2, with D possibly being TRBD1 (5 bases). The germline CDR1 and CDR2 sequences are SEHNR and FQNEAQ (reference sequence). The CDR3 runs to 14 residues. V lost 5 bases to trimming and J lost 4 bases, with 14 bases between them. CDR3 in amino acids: CASSTQDGAYGYTF. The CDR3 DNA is TGTGCCAGCAGCACACAGGACGGCGCCTATGGCTACACCTTC.

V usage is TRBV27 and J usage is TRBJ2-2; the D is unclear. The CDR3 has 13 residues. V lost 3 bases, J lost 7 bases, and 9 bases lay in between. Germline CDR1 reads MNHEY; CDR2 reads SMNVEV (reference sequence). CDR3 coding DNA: TGTGCCAGCAGTTTGCCCCCGGGCGGGGAGCTGTTTTTT. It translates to CASSLPPGGELFF.

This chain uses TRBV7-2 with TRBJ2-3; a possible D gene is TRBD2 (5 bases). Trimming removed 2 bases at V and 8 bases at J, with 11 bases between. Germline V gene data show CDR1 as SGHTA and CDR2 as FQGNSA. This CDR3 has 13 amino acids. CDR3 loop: CASSLQPAGTQYF. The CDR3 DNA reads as TGTGCCAGCAGCTTACAGCCGGCGGGTACGCAGTATTTT.

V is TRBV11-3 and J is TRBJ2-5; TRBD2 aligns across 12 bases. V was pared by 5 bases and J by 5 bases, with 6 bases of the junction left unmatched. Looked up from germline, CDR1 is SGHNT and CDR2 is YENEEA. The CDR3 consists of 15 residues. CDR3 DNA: TGTGCCAGCAGCCCGACTAGCGGGAGAGCGGAGACCCAGTACTTC. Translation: CASSPTSGRAETQYF.

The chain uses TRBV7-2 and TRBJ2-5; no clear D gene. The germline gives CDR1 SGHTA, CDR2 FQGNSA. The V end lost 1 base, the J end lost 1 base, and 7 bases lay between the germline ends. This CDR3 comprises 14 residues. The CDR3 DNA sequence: TGTGCCAGCAGCTTAGGACGGTTCCAAGAGACCCAGTACTTC. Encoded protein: CASSLGRFQETQYF.